This is a list of T cell receptor beta chains from one sample in a study of blood T cell repertoires in COVID-19. Some clones are missing from TCRdb's copy, which holds only in-frame ones; the method was immunoSEQ multiplex PCR. The sample includes roughly 50,000 clones, about 87% of them seen just once. Input material: peripheral blood. These receptors all stem from a man older than 75 with acute or convalescent COVID-19. Both conserved end residues are part of each CDR3. Each record gives: V gene, D gene, J gene, CDR3 length, clone size, CDR3 DNA, CDR3 protein. D genes are given only for firm matches. A row's size may be missing; if present it is once, few, many or a size class.

TRBV28,TRBD2,TRBJ2-1,14,NA,TGTGCCAGCGGGGGTAGCGGGGGGCTCATGGTGCAGTTCTTC,CASGGSGGLMVQFF
TRBV3-1/TRBV3-2,TRBD2,TRBJ2-5,15,NA,TGTGCCAGCAGCCCCGGACTAGCGGTGCTCGAGACCCAGTACTTC,CASSPGLAVLETQYF
TRBV27,TRBD1,TRBJ1-1,14,NA,TGTGCCAGCAGTCTAGGACAGGGATTGGCTGAAGCTTTCTTT,CASSLGQGLAEAFF
TRBV21-1,NA,TRBJ2-5,17,NA,TGTGCCAGCAGCGGCCTGGGGGACAGGGTTAGCCAAGAGACCCAGTACTTC,CASSGLGDRVSQETQYF
TRBV19,TRBD1,TRBJ1-4,16,NA,TGTGCCAGTAGTCCCCATGGGCGGACAGGGGATGAAAAACTGTTTTTT,CASSPHGRTGDEKLFF
TRBV7-8,TRBD2,TRBJ2-5,17,NA,TGTGCCAGCAGCTTAGTGGCGCTAGCGGAGACCCAAGAGACCCAGTACTTC,CASSLVALAETQETQYF
TRBV9,NA,TRBJ1-1,15,NA,TGTGCCAGCAGCGTAGAGAACAGGGTTGACACTGAAGCTTTCTTT,CASSVENRVDTEAFF
TRBV5-1,TRBD1,TRBJ2-7,16,once,TGCGCCAGCAGCTTGCAACCCACAGAGGAAGGGGGCCGGCAGTACTTC,CASSLQPTEEGGRQYF
TRBV4-1,NA,TRBJ1-6,13,NA,TGCGCCAGCAGTCGACAGGCAGATTCACCCCTCCACTTT,CASSRQADSPLHF
TRBV5-1,NA,TRBJ2-3,16,NA,TGCGCCAGCAGCGCCGGGACACCTACACGGGCAGATACGCAGTATTTT,CASSAGTPTRADTQYF
TRBV28,TRBD1,TRBJ1-5,18,once,TGTGCCAGCAGCTCACAGGCTGGGACAGGGGAAGGCAATCAGCCCCAGCATTTT,CASSSQAGTGEGNQPQHF
TRBV6-2/TRBV6-3,NA,TRBJ1-2,14,NA,TGTGCCAGCAGTTACTCGGAGGTCCTCTATGGCTACACCTTC,CASSYSEVLYGYTF
TRBV9,TRBD1,TRBJ1-4,15,NA,TGTGCCAGCAGCGTAGGAGACAGGGGAAATGAAAAACTGTTTTTT,CASSVGDRGNEKLFF
TRBV21-1,NA,TRBJ1-6,15,NA,TGTGCCAGCGGCTCGGGTAGACTGGGAGGATCACCCCTCCACTTT,CASGSGRLGGSPLHF
TRBV7-3,TRBD2,TRBJ2-2,16,NA,TGTGCCAGCAGCTCCGGGACTAGCGGGGTCACCGGGGAGCTGTTTTTT,CASSSGTSGVTGELFF
TRBV19,NA,TRBJ1-2,13,NA,TGTGCCAGTAGTATTGACAGATGGTATGGCTACACCTTC,CASSIDRWYGYTF
TRBV6-5,NA,TRBJ1-1,13,once,TGTGCCAGCACCTATACCGGGGGTACTGAAGCTTTCTTT,CASTYTGGTEAFF
TRBV11-2,TRBD2,TRBJ2-3,16,NA,TGTGCCAGCAGCCCACTCGGGGGGGGGCGCACAGATACGCAGTATTTT,CASSPLGGGRTDTQYF
TRBV19,NA,TRBJ2-1,14,NA,TGTGCCAGTAGTATCTTGGGGGCCGTCAATGAGCAGTTCTTC,CASSILGAVNEQFF
TRBV5-6,NA,TRBJ2-7,12,NA,TGTGCCAGCAGCTTGAAGAGATACGAGCAGTACTTC,CASSLKRYEQYF
TRBV19,NA,TRBJ2-3,14,NA,TGTGCCAGTAGCCGGAGAGAGGGCACAGATACGCAGTATTTT,CASSRREGTDTQYF
TRBV3-1/TRBV3-2,NA,TRBJ2-2,16,once,TGTGCCAGCAGCCAAAGGACTACCACGAACACCGGGGAGCTGTTTTTT,CASSQRTTTNTGELFF
TRBV24-1,TRBD1,TRBJ1-2,15,NA,TGTGCCACCAGTGATTTTAGCAGGGGGCCCTATGGCTACACCTTC,CATSDFSRGPYGYTF
TRBV13,TRBD1,TRBJ2-7,14,NA,TGTGCCAGCAGCAAGGGGGCCGAAGTAGGCGAGCAGTACTTC,CASSKGAEVGEQYF
TRBV4-1,NA,TRBJ2-2,12,once,TGCGCCAGCAGCCCAGACACCGGGGAGCTGTTTTTT,CASSPDTGELFF
TRBV5-1,TRBD1,TRBJ2-7,13,NA,TGCGCCAGCAGGAAGACAGGGGTCTACGAGCAGTACTTC,CASRKTGVYEQYF
TRBV28,TRBD2,TRBJ2-2,16,NA,TGTGCCAGCACCCTCACGGGGACTAGCTCGGCCGGGGAGCTGTTTTTT,CASTLTGTSSAGELFF
TRBV3-1/TRBV3-2,NA,TRBJ1-1,14,NA,TGTGCCAGCAGCCAAGTTCGGGGGGACACTGAAGCTTTCTTT,CASSQVRGDTEAFF
TRBV19,TRBD2,TRBJ2-5,16,NA,TGTGCCAGTAGTATAAGAGCGGGGCGGCCATTGGAGACCCAGTACTTC,CASSIRAGRPLETQYF
TRBV5-6,NA,TRBJ1-5,13,NA,TGTGCCAGCAGCTTTCGGGACAATCAGCCCCAGCATTTT,CASSFRDNQPQHF
TRBV11-2,NA,TRBJ2-1,16,NA,TGTGCCAGCAGCTTAGCACGCGGGGGCCAAATCAATGAGCAGTTCTTC,CASSLARGGQINEQFF
TRBV10-1,NA,TRBJ1-6,14,NA,TGCGCCAGCAGTGAGGACAGGAGGCTCTCACCCCTCCACTTT,CASSEDRRLSPLHF
TRBV12-3/TRBV12-4,NA,TRBJ2-7,13,NA,TGTGCCAGCAGTCCCCTAGCGAACTACGAGCAGTACTTC,CASSPLANYEQYF
TRBV7-9,NA,TRBJ1-4,13,NA,TGTGCCAGCACTACAGGGCTGGATGAAAAACTGTTTTTT,CASTTGLDEKLFF
TRBV5-8,NA,TRBJ1-3,15,NA,TGTGCCAGCAGCCCAAACTCAGGCTCTGGAAACACCATATATTTT,CASSPNSGSGNTIYF
TRBV5-6,TRBD1,TRBJ1-2,13,NA,TGTGCCAGCAGCCTGGGACAGGGGACGGGCTACACCTTC,CASSLGQGTGYTF
TRBV6-2/TRBV6-3,NA,TRBJ1-1,14,NA,TGTGCCAGCAGTTCCTCCCTTGGGAGGACTGAAGCTTTCTTT,CASSSSLGRTEAFF
TRBV7-9,TRBD2,TRBJ2-7,16,NA,TGTGCCAGCAGCCAGAGACGGGGGGACCTCTCCTACGAGCAGTACTTC,CASSQRRGDLSYEQYF
TRBV19,TRBD1,TRBJ2-1,16,NA,TGTGCCAGTAGCCCTATTTCTGGACAGGGGTGGAATGAGCAGTTCTTC,CASSPISGQGWNEQFF
TRBV6-1,NA,TRBJ1-6,14,NA,TGTGCCAGCAGTGACAGGGGCGGTAATTCACCCCTCCACTTT,CASSDRGGNSPLHF
TRBV5-1,NA,TRBJ1-3,15,NA,TGCGCCAGCAGCTTGACAGGAAACTCTGGAAACACCATATATTTT,CASSLTGNSGNTIYF
TRBV11-1,TRBD1,TRBJ2-3,13,NA,TGTGCCAGCAGCTTACAGGGGGTCCTCTTGCAGTATTTT,CASSLQGVLLQYF
TRBV7-9,TRBD2,TRBJ2-1,16,NA,TGTGCCAGCAGCTTAGTCCCTAGCGGGGGGGTAAATGAGCAGTTCTTC,CASSLVPSGGVNEQFF
TRBV5-1,TRBD1,TRBJ1-2,14,NA,TGCGCCAGCAGGAGGGGACAGGGCTTTTATGGCTACACCTTC,CASRRGQGFYGYTF
TRBV6-5,NA,TRBJ1-2,12,NA,TGTGCCAGCTGCCCGGGAAACTATGGCTACACCTTC,CASCPGNYGYTF
TRBV7-8,TRBD2,TRBJ2-5,18,NA,TGTGCCAGCAGGCTGGGACTAGCGGGGGGGCCGAGTTCGGAGACCCAGTACTTC,CASRLGLAGGPSSETQYF
TRBV10-3,TRBD1,TRBJ2-6,16,NA,TGTGCCATCAGTTCACAGGGACAGTCTGGGGCCAACGTCCTGACTTTC,CAISSQGQSGANVLTF
TRBV19,NA,TRBJ1-5,16,NA,TGTGCCAGTAGTATAGAAAGACTTTATAGCAATCAGCCCCAGCATTTT,CASSIERLYSNQPQHF
TRBV3-1/TRBV3-2,NA,TRBJ1-6,12,NA,TGTGCCAGCAGCCAATTAAATTCACCCCTCCACTTT,CASSQLNSPLHF
TRBV6-1,NA,TRBJ1-5,14,few,TGTGCCAGCAGTGATCCCTTACAGGGAAAGCCCCAGCATTTT,CASSDPLQGKPQHF
TRBV30,NA,TRBJ1-2,16,NA,TGTGCCTGGAGTGTAGCGAGCGGCAGGGGAAGAGATGGCTACACCTTC,CAWSVASGRGRDGYTF
TRBV7-3,TRBD1,TRBJ2-1,15,few,TGTGCCAGCAGTTCGGACAGGGCCTCCTACAATGAGCAGTTCTTC,CASSSDRASYNEQFF
TRBV5-1,TRBD2,TRBJ2-1,17,NA,TGCGCCAGCAGCCCCACCCCTAGCGGGGGCTCCTACAATGAGCAGTTCTTC,CASSPTPSGGSYNEQFF
TRBV2,TRBD1,TRBJ1-4,14,NA,TGTGCCAGCAGGACAGGGGGCAGTAATGAAAAACTGTTTTTT,CASRTGGSNEKLFF
TRBV5-4,NA,TRBJ2-7,15,NA,TGTGCCAGCAGTTTCGGGACCGGGGGTCCCTACGAGCAGTACTTC,CASSFGTGGPYEQYF
TRBV4-1,NA,TRBJ1-1,13,NA,TGCGCCAGCAGCCAAGAGGGAGGGCCTGAAGCTTTCTTT,CASSQEGGPEAFF
TRBV5-1,TRBD1,TRBJ1-1,15,NA,TGCGCCAGCAGCTGGGGACAGGGGTCGGGCACTGAAGCTTTCTTT,CASSWGQGSGTEAFF
TRBV11-2,NA,TRBJ1-1,13,NA,TGTGCCAGCAGCTTAGGCAGGAACACTGAAGCTTTCTTT,CASSLGRNTEAFF
TRBV15,NA,TRBJ2-2,15,NA,TGTGCCACCAGCAGAGCAGGGGCGAACACCGGGGAGCTGTTTTTT,CATSRAGANTGELFF